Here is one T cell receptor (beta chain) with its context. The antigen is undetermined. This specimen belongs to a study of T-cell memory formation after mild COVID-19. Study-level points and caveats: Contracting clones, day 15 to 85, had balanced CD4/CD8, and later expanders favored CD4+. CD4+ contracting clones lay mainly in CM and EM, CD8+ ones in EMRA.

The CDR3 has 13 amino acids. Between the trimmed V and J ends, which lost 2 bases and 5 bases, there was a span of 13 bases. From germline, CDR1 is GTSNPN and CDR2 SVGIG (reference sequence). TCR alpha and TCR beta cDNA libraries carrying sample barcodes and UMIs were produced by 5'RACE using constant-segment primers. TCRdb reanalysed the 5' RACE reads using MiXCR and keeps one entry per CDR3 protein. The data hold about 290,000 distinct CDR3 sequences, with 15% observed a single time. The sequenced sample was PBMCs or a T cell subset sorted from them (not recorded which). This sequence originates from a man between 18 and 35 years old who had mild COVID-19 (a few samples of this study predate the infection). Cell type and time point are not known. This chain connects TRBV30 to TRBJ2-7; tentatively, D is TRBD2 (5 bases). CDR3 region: CAWSYGLGDEQYF. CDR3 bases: TGTGCCTGGAGTTACGGCCTCGGGGACGAGCAGTACTTC.